This TCR beta chain derives from a study of cytotoxic CD8 clonotypes in ibrutinib-treated CLL. Clones were sequenced by immunoSEQ multiplex PCR, and TCRdb holds only the in-frame ones, with some missing. The top ten hold approximately 7.6% of the sample, which has about 140,000 clones, more than 75% seen once. Germline CDR1 and CDR2: GTSNPN and SVGIG (reference sequence). Trimming removed 3 bases at V and 2 bases at J, with 11 bases between. The CDR3 totals 13 residues. The specimen was PBMCs, collected after 36 months of ibrutinib treatment. The chain is built from TRBV30 and TRBJ2-7, with a weak D call TRBD1 (6 bases). This sequence was found in a human donor with chronic lymphocytic leukemia. The CDR3 DNA is TGTGCCTGGAGAGCAGGGGCAACCTACGAGCAGTACTTC. Residues: CAWRAGATYEQYF.